Given below is one T cell receptor (beta chain) in context. What it binds is not known. The source of the sample is a study of cytomegalovirus exposure and HLA in healthy donors. The CDR3 has 15 amino acids. Trimming at V came to 1 base and at J to 2 bases, leaving 4 bases not matched to a gene. Germline values: CDR1 SGHAT, CDR2 FQNNGV. 60 Vbeta and 13 Jbeta primers were used in PCR. Some clones are missing from TCRdb's copy, which holds only in-frame ones; the method was immunoSEQ multiplex PCR. The sample has 170,000 or so clones; 60% to 80% are singletons. Findings and caveats of the study: An analysis done earlier found most TCR beta V segments productive about 87% or about 30% of the time.

Sequencing was performed on PBMCs. This chain uses TRBV11-2 with TRBJ1-1; TRBD1 aligns across 7 bases. The sequence came from a woman aged 45-65 years in good health and CMV-seropositive. This chain's CDR3 is CASSLVAGGNTEAFF. CDR3 in DNA: TGTGCCAGCAGCTTAGTTGCAGGGGGAAACACTGAAGCTTTCTTT.